The 20 T cell receptor beta chains in this list originate from one sample, sequenced in a study of response to subunit inactivated influenza vaccine. TCRdb independently ran MiXCR on the RT-PCR reads; one entry per CDR3 protein. This sample has about 170,000 distinct CDR3 sequences, with around 12% found just once. This sample was shared with a second study, whose subject was T cells expressing NK-cell markers. Per that paper: UMIs accompanied the 5'RACE template switching by which TCR beta cDNA was made.

The material sequenced was CD8+ T cells sorted from PBMCs, taken about 11 days after vaccination. Receptor source: a man in his fifties or sixties who received an inactivated influenza vaccine.

V usage is TRBV20-1 and J usage is TRBJ2-5; weak D call: TRBD1 (5 bases). The CDR3 sequence is 16 residues long. Germline V CDR1 and CDR2: DFQATT, SNEGSKA (reference sequence). The V and J ends lost 1 base and 5 bases respectively, with 20 bases between them. CDR3 amino acids: CSARAIGVAQMETQYF. DNA of the CDR3: TGCAGTGCTAGAGCCATAGGGGTAGCCCAAATGGAGACCCAGTACTTC.

The table lists this clonotype with many counts. The chain carries TRBV20-1 and TRBJ2-1, with TRBD2 identical over 12 bases. CDR1 and CDR2 (germline): DFQATT, SNEGSKA (reference sequence). The junction had 6 bases not matched to a gene; V was cut back by 5 bases and J by 4 bases. This CDR3 is built from 15 residues. CDR3 loop: CSAPRTSGDYNEQFF. CDR3 in DNA: TGCAGTGCTCCTAGGACTAGCGGGGATTACAATGAGCAGTTCTTC.

The chain uses TRBV5-1 and TRBJ2-5, with 7 nucleotides matching TRBD2. J was trimmed by 4 bases and V by 2 bases; bases with no gene match: 8. The CDR3 sequence is 15 residues long. Germline loops: CDR1 SGHRS, CDR2 YFSETQ. In DNA, the CDR3 is TGCGCCAGCAGCTTCCGGGCGGGGGTCGCAGAGACCCAGTACTTC. Protein sequence: CASSFRAGVAETQYF. The variable domain in full, with the rest retrieved from reference TRBV5-1 and TRBJ2-5, is KAGVTQTPRYLIKTRGQQVTLSCSPISGHRSVSWYQQTPGQGLQFLFEYFSETQRNKGNFPGRFSGRQFSNSRSEMNVSTLELGDSALYLCASSFRAGVAETQYFGPGTRLLVL.

This clonotype was counted many times. This chain uses TRBV7-9 with TRBJ2-2; perhaps TRBD2 as D (5 bases). The V end was cut by 4 bases, the J end by 7 bases, with 10 bases between. From germline, CDR1 is SEHNR and CDR2 FQNEAQ (reference sequence). The CDR3 totals 13 residues. This CDR3 is CASSSTEGGELFF. CDR3 in DNA: TGTGCCAGCAGCTCAACCGAGGGCGGGGAGCTGTTTTTT.

There are a few counts of this clonotype. The rearrangement joins TRBV25-1 to TRBJ2-2, with 11 bases aligning to TRBD2. V lost 8 bases to trimming and J lost 6 bases; unmatched junction nucleotides: 8. Germline V gene lookup returns CDR1 MGHDK and CDR2 SYGVNS. CDR3 size: 15 residues. The CDR3 protein is CASSHPGLAAGELFF. The CDR3 DNA reads TGTGCCAGCTCACACCCGGGACTAGCGGCCGGGGAGCTGTTTTTT.

The V and J genes are TRBV4-1 and TRBJ2-7; D is perhaps TRBD2 (5 bases). The CDR3 is made up of 14 amino acids. CDR1 and CDR2 (germline): MGHRA, YSYEKL. The V and J ends lost 1 base and 2 bases respectively, with 9 bases between them. The CDR3 bases are TGCGCCAGCAGCCAAGTCGGGAACCCCTACGAGCAGTACTTC. Residues: CASSQVGNPYEQYF.

The chain carries TRBV2 and TRBJ1-5; the D is unclear. Trimming removed 5 bases at V and 4 bases at J, with 12 bases between. The germline CDR1 and CDR2 sequences are SNHLY and FYNNEI. There are 14 residues in the CDR3. CDR3 sequence: CASSQTPGNQPQHF. CDR3 nucleotides: TGTGCCAGCAGTCAGACCCCTGGAAATCAGCCCCAGCATTTT.

This clonotype was detected ten times or more. This chain uses TRBV5-5 with TRBJ2-1; D is perhaps TRBD1 (6 bases). Germline V lookup: CDR1 SGHKS, CDR2 YYEKEE (reference sequence). This CDR3 has 14 residues. With 3 bases removed from V and 7 bases from J, the gap between germline ends came to 14 bases. CDR3 in DNA: TGTGCCAGCAGCTATTTTCCCGGGACAAATGAGCAGTTCTTC. Protein sequence: CASSYFPGTNEQFF.

As for this clonotype: One end of the junction fails to match germline, which may point to a read error. The chain carries TRBV6-5 and TRBJ2-1; 8 bases match TRBD2. Germline values: CDR1 MNHEY, CDR2 SVGAGI. This CDR3 contains 14 residues. For the CDR3, the DNA is TGTGGCAGCAGTTACTCGTCCAGCGGGAGTGAGCAGTTCTTC. This translates into CGSSYSSSGSEQFF.

This clonotype was detected only a few times. The chain links TRBV4-1 to TRBJ1-6, with D possibly being TRBD1 (5 bases). With 2 bases removed from V and 10 bases from J, the gap between germline ends came to 21 bases. Germline assignment: CDR1 MGHRA and CDR2 YSYEKL. The CDR3 length is 17 residues. Here the CDR3 DNA reads TGCGCCAGCAGCCAACTCTTCGGGGGAGGGTCGGGGTCACCCCTCCACTTT. It translates to CASSQLFGGGSGSPLHF.

This clonotype has more than one count but fewer than ten. This chain joins TRBV25-1 and TRBJ2-2; D perhaps matches TRBD1 (6 bases). The CDR3 covers 16 residues. V lost 1 base, J lost 2 bases, and 11 bases lay in between. Germline lookup yields CDR1 MGHDK and CDR2 SYGVNS. CDR3 sequence reads: CASSEWGRGNTGELFF. The CDR3 region has the DNA TGTGCCAGCAGTGAATGGGGCAGGGGAAACACCGGGGAGCTGTTTTTT.

The gene calls are TRBV5-6 and TRBJ2-2; D not certain. Germline-derived CDR1 and CDR2 are SGHDT and YYEEEE. Between the trimmed V and J ends, which lost 3 bases and 10 bases, there was a span of 10 bases. This CDR3 has 12 amino acids. The CDR3 DNA sequence: TGTGCCAGCAGCTCTACAGAAGTGGAGCTGTTTTTT. Encoded protein: CASSSTEVELFF.

The genes are TRBV7-9 and TRBJ2-5; 7 positions agree with TRBD1. In germline, CDR1 is SEHNR, CDR2 FQNEAQ (reference sequence). Unmatched junction bases numbered 7, after V lost 5 bases and J lost 1 base. The CDR3 consists of 15 residues. The CDR3 reads CASSTPTGPQETQYF. The CDR3 DNA sequence: TGTGCCAGCAGCACACCGACAGGGCCCCAAGAGACCCAGTACTTC.

This clonotype was detected only a few times. V usage is TRBV2 and J usage is TRBJ2-7; TRBD2 aligns across 10 bases. V was pared by 1 base and J by 3 bases, with 3 bases of the junction left unmatched. The CDR3 has 15 residues. The V gene's germline CDR1 is SNHLY and CDR2 FYNNEI. The CDR3 here is CASSEVLAGDYEQYF. Here the CDR3 DNA reads TGTGCCAGCAGTGAAGTCCTAGCGGGAGACTACGAGCAGTACTTC.

The chain recombines TRBV6-4 with TRBJ1-1; D gene ambiguous. CDR3 length: 14 amino acids. CDR1 and CDR2 (germline): MRHNA, SNTAGT. Between the trimmed V and J ends, which lost 3 bases and 8 bases, there was a span of 16 bases. The CDR3 sequence is CASSEKAAAIEAFF. Written as DNA, the CDR3 is TGTGCCAGCAGTGAAAAGGCCGCTGCAATAGAAGCTTTCTTT.

This clonotype has a count of ten or more. The chain employs TRBV4-2 and TRBJ2-7; D unclear. The germline V gene has CDR1 LGHNA and CDR2 YNFKEQ. The CDR3 is made up of 15 amino acids. Trimming shortened V by 0 bases and J by 3 bases, and 12 bases separated the two germline ends. CDR3 sequence (DNA): TGTGCCAGCAGCCAAGACTACTCTTGGCACTACGAGCAGTACTTC. This encodes CASSQDYSWHYEQYF.

V gene TRBV3-1 combines with J gene TRBJ2-7; TRBD2 might be the D (6 bases). Trimming stripped 4 bases from V and 2 bases from J, with 6 bases between. From germline, CDR1 is LGHDT and CDR2 YNNKEL (reference sequence). The CDR3 contains 12 residues. CDR3 bases: TGTGCCAGCAGCCCTAGCGCCTACGAGCAGTACTTC. It encodes CASSPSAYEQYF.

Ten or more counts support this clonotype. The V call is TRBV7-2, the J call TRBJ2-5; no clear D gene. V was trimmed by 5 bases and J by 1 base, leaving 14 bases between them. CDR1 and CDR2 (germline): SGHTA, FQGNSA. The CDR3 contains 15 residues. CDR3 region: CASSVRGRFQETQYF. Here the CDR3 DNA reads TGTGCCAGCAGCGTAAGAGGACGGTTCCAAGAGACCCAGTACTTC.

This clonotype has more than one count but fewer than ten. This chain connects TRBV6-2 or TRBV6-3 to TRBJ2-3, with no clear D. Germline values: CDR1 MNHEY, CDR2 SVGEGT. V gave up 6 bases and J gave up 6 bases, with 13 bases separating them. The CDR3 runs to 13 residues. CDR3: CASSPVQWDTQYF. In DNA, the CDR3 is TGTGCCAGCAGCCCGGTCCAATGGGATACGCAGTATTTT.

This clonotype was detected only a few times. V and J are TRBV4-1 and TRBJ2-7; TRBD2 agrees at 8 bases. In germline, CDR1 is MGHRA, CDR2 YSYEKL. V dropped 0 bases and J dropped 4; count of bases not matched to a gene: 5. There are 15 residues in the CDR3. Written as DNA, the CDR3 is TGCGCCAGCAGCCAAGATTCACTAGCGGATTACGAGCAGTACTTC. Its protein product is CASSQDSLADYEQYF.